The rows below give T cell receptor beta chains drawn from one sample of a study of T cell responses to AZD1222 COVID-19 vaccine. Clones were read by immunoSEQ multiplex PCR, and TCRdb kept only the in-frame ones, dropping some. This table has approximately 210,000 clones, approximately 94% appearing once. Material: peripheral blood, obtained 28 days after the second dose of the MenACWY control vaccine. Receptors were obtained from an adult who received the MenACWY meningococcal vaccine as a control. The CDR3 runs from the conserved cysteine through the conserved F or W. Fields, in order: J gene, V gene, D gene, CDR3 protein. A D gene is named only where the DNA matches it firmly.

J gene: TRBJ2-1; V gene: TRBV19; D gene: NA; CDR3 protein: CASTSRDIYNEQFF
J gene: TRBJ2-5; V gene: TRBV27; D gene: TRBD2; CDR3 protein: CASSFQWAGGPRETQYF
J gene: TRBJ1-5; V gene: TRBV6-1; D gene: NA; CDR3 protein: CASSEGTLSNQPQHF
J gene: TRBJ1-5; V gene: TRBV7-6; D gene: NA; CDR3 protein: CASSLGPYQPQHF
J gene: TRBJ2-2; V gene: TRBV12-3/TRBV12-4; D gene: NA; CDR3 protein: CASSLLVTGELFF
J gene: TRBJ2-1; V gene: TRBV25-1; D gene: TRBD2; CDR3 protein: CASSEFGGTGLNEQFF
J gene: TRBJ2-7; V gene: TRBV15; D gene: NA; CDR3 protein: CATSREGGTDSYEQYF
J gene: TRBJ2-7; V gene: TRBV28; D gene: NA; CDR3 protein: CARPNRASYEQYF
J gene: TRBJ1-3; V gene: TRBV6-5; D gene: NA; CDR3 protein: CASSYSRNSGNTIYF
J gene: TRBJ2-3; V gene: TRBV6-5; D gene: NA; CDR3 protein: CASRQVASTDTQYF
J gene: TRBJ2-7; V gene: TRBV4-1; D gene: NA; CDR3 protein: CASSQPGPYEQYF
J gene: TRBJ2-5; V gene: TRBV5-4; D gene: NA; CDR3 protein: CASSLARGTKGQETQYF
J gene: TRBJ2-7; V gene: TRBV6-6; D gene: TRBD2; CDR3 protein: CASLAGVEQYF
J gene: TRBJ2-7; V gene: TRBV6-5; D gene: TRBD2; CDR3 protein: CASSYSQTSGGYEQYF
J gene: TRBJ2-3; V gene: TRBV24-1; D gene: TRBD2; CDR3 protein: CATSEPVEASGSPTDTQYF
J gene: TRBJ1-1; V gene: TRBV6-5; D gene: TRBD1; CDR3 protein: CASRDRGRNTEAFF
J gene: TRBJ1-1; V gene: TRBV3-1/TRBV3-2; D gene: TRBD1; CDR3 protein: CASSLSGQLSAEAFF
J gene: TRBJ2-1; V gene: TRBV28; D gene: NA; CDR3 protein: CASSQIGVGDNEQFF
J gene: TRBJ2-7; V gene: TRBV21-1; D gene: NA; CDR3 protein: CASPGTGKSTINYEQYF
J gene: TRBJ1-4; V gene: TRBV15; D gene: TRBD1; CDR3 protein: CATRGAQGIHATNEKLFF
J gene: TRBJ1-2; V gene: TRBV7-2; D gene: NA; CDR3 protein: CASSLEGPTGGYTF
J gene: TRBJ2-7; V gene: TRBV5-6; D gene: TRBD2; CDR3 protein: CASSPVRGAYEQYF
J gene: TRBJ1-2; V gene: TRBV12-5; D gene: TRBD1; CDR3 protein: CASAGQGALSGYTF
J gene: TRBJ2-7; V gene: TRBV7-9; D gene: NA; CDR3 protein: CAIYRESPTYEQYF
J gene: TRBJ1-2; V gene: TRBV5-1; D gene: TRBD1; CDR3 protein: CASSLGQGGGYTF
J gene: TRBJ2-7; V gene: TRBV6-5; D gene: TRBD2; CDR3 protein: CASGTGGGESYEQYF
J gene: TRBJ2-7; V gene: TRBV6-5; D gene: TRBD2; CDR3 protein: CASRAGGSEQYF
J gene: TRBJ2-7; V gene: TRBV4-1; D gene: TRBD2; CDR3 protein: CASSQSGGVGYEQYF
J gene: TRBJ1-6; V gene: TRBV10-2; D gene: TRBD1; CDR3 protein: CASSEGTGTGEYSPLHF
J gene: TRBJ2-3; V gene: TRBV19; D gene: NA; CDR3 protein: CASTSGYSNTDTQYF
J gene: TRBJ2-2; V gene: TRBV24-1; D gene: TRBD1; CDR3 protein: CATSAPTGMNTGELFF
J gene: TRBJ2-1; V gene: TRBV5-4; D gene: NA; CDR3 protein: CASSPGGGANYNEQFF
J gene: TRBJ1-4; V gene: TRBV7-8; D gene: NA; CDR3 protein: CASSLDHSAANEKLFF
J gene: TRBJ2-5; V gene: TRBV4-2; D gene: NA; CDR3 protein: CASSPQGEGDYQETQYF
J gene: TRBJ2-2; V gene: TRBV5-8; D gene: NA; CDR3 protein: CASSLDGGLFF
J gene: TRBJ1-6; V gene: TRBV28; D gene: TRBD1; CDR3 protein: CASSFKDRGLSPLHF
J gene: TRBJ2-1; V gene: TRBV2; D gene: TRBD2; CDR3 protein: CASSEEASGLDNEQFF
J gene: TRBJ1-3; V gene: TRBV7-6; D gene: NA; CDR3 protein: CASSPRGVAGNTIYF
J gene: TRBJ2-3; V gene: TRBV30; D gene: NA; CDR3 protein: CASHLYRVGTDTQYF
J gene: TRBJ2-2; V gene: TRBV5-1; D gene: NA; CDR3 protein: CASSLSLAEGTGELFF
J gene: TRBJ1-5; V gene: TRBV6-1; D gene: TRBD1; CDR3 protein: CASSQDRGGGQPQHF
J gene: TRBJ1-3; V gene: TRBV6-1; D gene: TRBD1; CDR3 protein: CASSEFWGQGRDTIYF
J gene: TRBJ1-5; V gene: TRBV12-3/TRBV12-4; D gene: NA; CDR3 protein: CASRALNQPQHF
J gene: TRBJ1-2; V gene: TRBV28; D gene: NA; CDR3 protein: CASSLFRYGYTF
J gene: TRBJ2-5; V gene: TRBV20-1; D gene: NA; CDR3 protein: CSALTGETQYF
J gene: TRBJ2-3; V gene: TRBV27; D gene: TRBD2; CDR3 protein: CASRFRGGGTDTQYF
J gene: TRBJ2-1; V gene: TRBV5-1; D gene: NA; CDR3 protein: CASSLRTGPYNEQFF
J gene: TRBJ1-3; V gene: TRBV14; D gene: NA; CDR3 protein: CASSHRDSGGNTIYF
J gene: TRBJ1-6; V gene: TRBV4-1; D gene: NA; CDR3 protein: CASSQESAYNSPLHF
J gene: TRBJ1-5; V gene: TRBV29-1; D gene: NA; CDR3 protein: CSVITGTYQPQHF
J gene: TRBJ1-1; V gene: TRBV4-3; D gene: TRBD1; CDR3 protein: CASRGTGNTEAFF
J gene: TRBJ1-1; V gene: TRBV6-5; D gene: NA; CDR3 protein: CASSYLTRAEAFF
J gene: TRBJ2-1; V gene: TRBV11-2; D gene: NA; CDR3 protein: CASSLTPGVTYNEQFF
J gene: TRBJ1-6; V gene: TRBV18; D gene: TRBD1; CDR3 protein: CASSPPTGATSNSPLHF
J gene: TRBJ2-7; V gene: TRBV6-5; D gene: NA; CDR3 protein: CASSPPGTPYEQYF